The subject of this entry is one T cell receptor (beta chain). The sample belongs to a study of blood T cell repertoires in COVID-19. The CDR3 extends over 13 amino acids. The germline V gene encodes CDR1 SGHAT and CDR2 FQNNGV. Trimming took 5 bases from V and 0 from J, leaving 7 bases between them. Repertoires were generated with immunoSEQ multiplex PCR, while TCRdb's copy carries only in-frame clones and drops some. The data hold approximately 150,000 clones, with approximately 84% observed a single time. This receptor was taken from a woman aged 50 to 60 with acute COVID-19. The chain employs TRBV11-2 and TRBJ1-1; D is unclear. Specimen: PBMCs or T cells enriched from blood (not recorded which). The CDR3, as DNA: TGTGCCAGCAGCGTGAGCCTGAACACTGAAGCTTTCTTT. Translated: CASSVSLNTEAFF. The full variable domain, its missing parts supplied by reference TRBV11-2 and TRBJ1-1, is EAGVAQSPRYKIIEKRQSVAFWCNPISGHATLYWYQQILGQGPKLLIQFQNNGVVDDSQLPKDRFSAERLKGVDSTLKIQPAKLEDSAVYLCASSVSLNTEAFFGQGTRLTVV.